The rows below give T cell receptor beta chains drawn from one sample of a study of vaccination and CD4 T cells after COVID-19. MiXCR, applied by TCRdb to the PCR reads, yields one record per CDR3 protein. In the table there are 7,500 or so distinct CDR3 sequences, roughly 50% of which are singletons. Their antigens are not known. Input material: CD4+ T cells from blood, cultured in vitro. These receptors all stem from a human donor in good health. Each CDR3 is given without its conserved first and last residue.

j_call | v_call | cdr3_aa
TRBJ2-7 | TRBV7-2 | ASSLGQGSFPYEQY
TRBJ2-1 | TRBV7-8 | ASSLAAVRGYNEQF
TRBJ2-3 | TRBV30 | AWSAGLAASTDTQY
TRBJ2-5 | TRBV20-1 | SARGGAGETQY
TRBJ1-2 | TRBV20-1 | SASRGANGYT
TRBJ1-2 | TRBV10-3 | AISDVGSYGYT
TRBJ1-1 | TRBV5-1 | ASSVGGARNTEAF
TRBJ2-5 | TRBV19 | ASSLDTSGSWVKTQY
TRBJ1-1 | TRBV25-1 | ASSDSIPRNTEAF
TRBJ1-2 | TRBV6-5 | ASSYTGTADGYT
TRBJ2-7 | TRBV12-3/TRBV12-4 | ASSFWERGPYEQY
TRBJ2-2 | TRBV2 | ASTGSSALTGELF
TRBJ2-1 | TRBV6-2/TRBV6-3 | ASGAASPDEQF
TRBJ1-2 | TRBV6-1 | ASSGWQADGYT
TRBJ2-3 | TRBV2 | ASSISTTDTQY
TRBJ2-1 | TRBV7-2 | ASSLDPNRYNEQF
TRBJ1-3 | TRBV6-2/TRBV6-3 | ATSNRNTIY
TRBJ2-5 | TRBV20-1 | SVRHTRSSGRAFGETQY
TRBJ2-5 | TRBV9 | ASSVGQRQETQY
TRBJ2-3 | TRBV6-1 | ASRRLAGGPLVTDTQY
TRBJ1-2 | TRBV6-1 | ASSPDSSHGYT
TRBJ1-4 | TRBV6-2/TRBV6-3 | ASRGHGTGNEKLF
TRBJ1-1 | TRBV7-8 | ASSPYRNTEAF
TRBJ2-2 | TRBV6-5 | ASSYSHAGTGELF
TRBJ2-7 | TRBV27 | ASSFSGRRVGGYEQY
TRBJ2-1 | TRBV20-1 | SARDPRLADNEQF
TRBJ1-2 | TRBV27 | ASSPTTIFNYGYT
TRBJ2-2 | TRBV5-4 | ASSLALKAGELF
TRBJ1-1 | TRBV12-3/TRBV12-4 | ATTGGLNTEAF
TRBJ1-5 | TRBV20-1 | SAHKLQGAQQPQH
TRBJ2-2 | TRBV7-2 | ASRRTGEPTGELF
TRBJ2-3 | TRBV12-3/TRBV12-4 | ASSLAHRGGTQY
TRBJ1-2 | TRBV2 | ASSARQETYYGYT
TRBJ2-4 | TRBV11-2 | ASSLGGGIGMAKNIQY
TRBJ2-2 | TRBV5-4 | ASSNGRRAGELF
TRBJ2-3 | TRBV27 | ASSLGDRDTQY
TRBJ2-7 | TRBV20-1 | SARDRVEQY